One T cell receptor (beta chain) is described in this entry. This CDR3 is also generated by other DNA sequences in the sample. Germline V gene sequence: CDR1 WNHNN, CDR2 SYGVQD (reference sequence). CDR3 size: 16 residues. Trimming cost V 2 bases and J 2 bases; bases outside gene matches: 6. The repertoire was sequenced with immunoSEQ multiplex PCR; TCRdb's copy has only in-frame clones and lacks some. The table records 90,000 to 100,000 clones, about four fifths of them present only once. This sample is drawn from a study of control samples from healthy donors and cancer patients. The sequence was collected from a woman aged 30 to 39 in good health. V gene TRBV10-1 combines with J gene TRBJ2-3; 8 bases agree with TRBD2. Material for sequencing was blood. The CDR3 region is CASSEDLRGATDTQYF. CDR3 coding DNA: TGCGCCAGCAGTGAGGACTTGCGGGGGGCCACAGATACGCAGTATTTT.